The T cell receptor (beta chain) under discussion was sequenced for a study of control samples from healthy donors and cancer patients (TCRdb year 2020). Library generation was performed with the immunoSEQ multiplex PCR assay. Sourced from immuneACCESS, this table was stored by TCRdb with only in-frame sequences that have V and J called. A share of the clones is absent; for the studies checked, an unresolved V gene accounts for under half, and the remainder has no known explanation. The sample profile shows 100,000 to 150,000 clones; roughly 91% of them were found once. The biggest ten clones account for 7% to 10% of the sample. This clone was detected ten times or more. Its antigen is still unknown. The sample holds no much larger clone one base away, and base qualities are not on file. Other DNA sequences within the sample encode an identical CDR3. The CDR3 sequence holds 15 residues, the cysteine and phenylalanine included. Solely the CDR3 DNA is kept, with 45 bases framed from the first base. Trimming removed 3 bases from V and 2 bases from J; the gene matches leave 5 bases unexplained. CDR1 and CDR2 (SGHTS, YDEGEE) derive from the germline V gene.

Sequenced material: blood. The sequence derives from a man aged 40-50 years in good health. The rearrangement combines TRBV5-8 with TRBJ1-3; 7 middle bases align to TRBD1. The CDR3 has the sequence CASSSDRVPGNTIYF. The DNA reads as follows: TGTGCCAGCAGCTCCGACAGGGTACCTGGAAACACCATATATTTT. Reference TRBV5-8 and TRBJ1-3 proteins supply the regions before and after the CDR3; the full variable domain is: EAGVTQSPTHLIKTRGQQATLRCSPISGHTSVYWYQQALGLGLQFLLWYDEGEERNRGNFPPRFSGRQFPNYSSELNVNALELEDSALYLCASSSDRVPGNTIYFGEGSWLTVV.